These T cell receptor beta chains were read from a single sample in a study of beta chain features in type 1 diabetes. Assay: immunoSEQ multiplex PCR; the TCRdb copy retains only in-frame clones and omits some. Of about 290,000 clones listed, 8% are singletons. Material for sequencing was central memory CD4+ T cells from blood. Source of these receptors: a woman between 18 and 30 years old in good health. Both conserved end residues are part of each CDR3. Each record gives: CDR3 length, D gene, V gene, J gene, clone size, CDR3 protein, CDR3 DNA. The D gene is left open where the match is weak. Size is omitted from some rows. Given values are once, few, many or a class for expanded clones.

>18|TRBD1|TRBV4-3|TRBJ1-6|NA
CASSQDAGQGARNSPLHF
TGCGCCAGCAGCCAAGATGCCGGACAGGGGGCACGTAATTCACCCCTCCACTTT
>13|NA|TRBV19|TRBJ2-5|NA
CASSIGQRETQYF
TGTGCCAGTAGTATTGGACAGCGAGAGACCCAGTACTTC
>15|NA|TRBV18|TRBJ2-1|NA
CASSPIARNSNEQFF
TGTGCCAGCTCACCGATTGCGCGAAATAGCAATGAGCAGTTCTTC
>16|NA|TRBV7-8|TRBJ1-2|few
CASSLAVAGAVYGYTF
TGTGCCAGCAGCTTAGCGGTGGCAGGGGCGGTATATGGCTACACCTTC
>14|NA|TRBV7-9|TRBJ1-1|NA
CASSQRQENTEAFF
TGTGCCAGCAGCCAGCGACAGGAAAACACTGAAGCTTTCTTT
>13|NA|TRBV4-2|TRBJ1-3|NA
CASSQSSGNTIYF
TGTGCCAGCAGCCAATCCTCTGGAAACACCATATATTTT
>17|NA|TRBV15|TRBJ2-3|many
CATSRAQSGRSTDTQYF
TGTGCCACCAGCAGAGCCCAAAGCGGGCGTAGCACAGATACGCAGTATTTT
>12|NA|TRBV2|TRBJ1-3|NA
CASRGPGNTIYF
TGTGCCAGCAGGGGACCTGGAAACACCATATATTTT
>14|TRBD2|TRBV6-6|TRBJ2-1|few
CASNSAGGYNEQFF
TGTGCCAGCAATTCAGCGGGGGGCTACAATGAGCAGTTCTTC
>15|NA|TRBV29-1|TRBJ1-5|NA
CSVAAGGLGNQPQHF
TGCAGCGTTGCGGCTGGGGGGCTTGGCAATCAGCCCCAGCATTTT
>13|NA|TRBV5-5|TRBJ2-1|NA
CASSFNSPREQFF
TGTGCCAGCAGCTTTAACAGCCCTCGTGAGCAGTTCTTC
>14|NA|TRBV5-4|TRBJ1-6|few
CASSLAPKNSPLHF
TGTGCCAGCAGCTTAGCGCCCAAGAATTCACCCCTCCACTTT
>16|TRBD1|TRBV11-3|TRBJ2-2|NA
CASSFDRGINTGELFF
TGTGCCAGCAGCTTTGACAGGGGGATTAACACCGGGGAGCTGTTTTTT
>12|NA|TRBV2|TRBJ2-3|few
CASSARVNTQYF
TGTGCCAGCAGTGCCAGGGTAAATACGCAGTATTTT
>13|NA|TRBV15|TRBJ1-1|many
CATSSSDSSEAFF
TGTGCCACCAGCAGTTCCGACAGTTCTGAAGCTTTCTTT
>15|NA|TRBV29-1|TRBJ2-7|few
CSVAHGGSVSYEQYF
TGCAGCGTTGCCCACGGAGGGTCGGTGTCCTACGAGCAGTACTTC
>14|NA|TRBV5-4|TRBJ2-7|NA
CASSGGTSSYEQYF
TGTGCCAGCAGCGGCGGGACATCATCCTACGAGCAGTACTTC
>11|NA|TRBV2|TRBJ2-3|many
CASSWTHTQYF
TGTGCCAGCAGCTGGACACATACGCAGTATTTT